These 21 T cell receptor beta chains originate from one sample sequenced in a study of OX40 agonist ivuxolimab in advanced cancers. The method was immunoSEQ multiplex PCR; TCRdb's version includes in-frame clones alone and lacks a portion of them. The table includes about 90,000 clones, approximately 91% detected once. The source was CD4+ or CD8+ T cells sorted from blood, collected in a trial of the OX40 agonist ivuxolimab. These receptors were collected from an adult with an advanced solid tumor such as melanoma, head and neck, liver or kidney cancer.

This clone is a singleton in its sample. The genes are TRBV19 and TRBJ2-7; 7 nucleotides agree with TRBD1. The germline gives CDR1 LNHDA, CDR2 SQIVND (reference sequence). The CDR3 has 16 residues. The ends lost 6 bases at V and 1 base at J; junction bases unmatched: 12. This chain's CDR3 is CASRKRGGAQSYEQYF. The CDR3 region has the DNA TGTGCCAGTAGAAAAAGAGGGGGCGCCCAGTCCTACGAGCAGTACTTC.

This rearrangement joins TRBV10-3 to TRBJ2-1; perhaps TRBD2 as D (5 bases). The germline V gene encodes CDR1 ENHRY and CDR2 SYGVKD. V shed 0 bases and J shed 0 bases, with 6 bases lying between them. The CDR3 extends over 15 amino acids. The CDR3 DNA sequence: TGTGCCATCAGTGAGTCTGGGAGCTCCTACAATGAGCAGTTCTTC. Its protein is CAISESGSSYNEQFF.

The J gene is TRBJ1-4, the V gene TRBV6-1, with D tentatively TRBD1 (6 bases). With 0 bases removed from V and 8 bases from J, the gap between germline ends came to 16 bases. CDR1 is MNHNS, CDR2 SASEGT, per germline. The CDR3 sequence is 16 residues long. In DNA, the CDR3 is TGTGCCAGCAGTGAAGCGATCGCACAGGGTAGGGAAAAACTGTTTTTT. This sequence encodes CASSEAIAQGREKLFF.

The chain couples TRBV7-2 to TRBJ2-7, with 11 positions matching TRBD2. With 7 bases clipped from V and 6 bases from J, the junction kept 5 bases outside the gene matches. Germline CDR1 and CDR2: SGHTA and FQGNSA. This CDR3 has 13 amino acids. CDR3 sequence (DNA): TGTGCCAGCAAACTAGCGGGAGCAAGCGAGCAGTACTTC. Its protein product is CASKLAGASEQYF.

CDR3 in amino acids: CASSGTDFSYEQYF. CDR3 nucleotides: TGCGCCAGCAGCGGAACAGACTTCTCCTACGAGCAGTACTTC. The gene calls are TRBV5-1 and TRBJ2-7; no clear D gene. V gave up 4 bases and J gave up 0 bases, with 11 bases separating them. Germline CDR1 and CDR2: SGHRS and YFSETQ. This CDR3 is built from 14 residues.

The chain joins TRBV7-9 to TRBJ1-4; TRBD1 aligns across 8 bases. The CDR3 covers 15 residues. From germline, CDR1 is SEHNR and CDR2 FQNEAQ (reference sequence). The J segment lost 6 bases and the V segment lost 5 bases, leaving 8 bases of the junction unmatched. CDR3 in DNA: TGTGCCAGCAGCCCGAGGACAGGGCGGTATGAAAAACTGTTTTTT. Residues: CASSPRTGRYEKLFF.

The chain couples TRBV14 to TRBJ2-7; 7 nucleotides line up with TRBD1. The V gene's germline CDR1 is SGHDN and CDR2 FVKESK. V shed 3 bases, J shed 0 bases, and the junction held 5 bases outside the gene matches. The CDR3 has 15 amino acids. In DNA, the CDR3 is TGTGCCAGCAGCCAGGCTGGGACAGTCTCCTACGAGCAGTACTTC. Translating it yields CASSQAGTVSYEQYF.

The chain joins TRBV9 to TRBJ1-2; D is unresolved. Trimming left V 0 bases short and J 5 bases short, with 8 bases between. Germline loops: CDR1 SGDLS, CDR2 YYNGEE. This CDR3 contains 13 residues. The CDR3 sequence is CASSVDSGYGYTF. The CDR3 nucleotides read TGTGCCAGCAGCGTAGATTCGGGTTATGGCTACACCTTC.

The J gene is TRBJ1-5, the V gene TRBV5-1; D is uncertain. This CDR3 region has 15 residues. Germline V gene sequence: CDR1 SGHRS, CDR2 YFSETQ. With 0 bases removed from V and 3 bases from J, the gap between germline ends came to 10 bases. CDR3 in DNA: TGCGCCAGCAGCTTGGACGGAGGCCCCAATCAGCCCCAGCATTTT. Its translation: CASSLDGGPNQPQHF.

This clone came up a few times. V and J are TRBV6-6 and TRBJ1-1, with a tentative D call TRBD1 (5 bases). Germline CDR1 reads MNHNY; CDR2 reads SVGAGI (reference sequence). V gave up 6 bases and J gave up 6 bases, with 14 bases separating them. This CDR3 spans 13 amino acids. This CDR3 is CASSRWDGAEAFF. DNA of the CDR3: TGTGCCAGCAGCCGGTGGGACGGAGCTGAAGCTTTCTTT.

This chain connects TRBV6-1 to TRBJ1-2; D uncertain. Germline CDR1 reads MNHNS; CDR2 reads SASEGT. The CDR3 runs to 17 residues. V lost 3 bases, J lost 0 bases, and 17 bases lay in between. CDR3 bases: TGTGCCAGCAGTGACCCGGACGGCAGAATAGCTAACTATGGCTACACCTTC. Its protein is CASSDPDGRIANYGYTF.

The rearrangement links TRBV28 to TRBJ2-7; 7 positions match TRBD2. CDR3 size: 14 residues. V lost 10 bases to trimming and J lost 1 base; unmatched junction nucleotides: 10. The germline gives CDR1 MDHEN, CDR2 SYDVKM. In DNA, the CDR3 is TGTGCCACCTTACGCGGGGGAGGTTCCTACGAGCAGTACTTC. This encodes CATLRGGGSYEQYF.

CDR3 nucleotide sequence: TGCGCCAGCAGCCAAGGACTAGCGGGAGGGCTCACCGTAGTTACGCAGTATTTT. This encodes CASSQGLAGGLTVVTQYF. The gene calls are TRBV4-3 and TRBJ2-3, with TRBD2 identical over 14 bases. The CDR3 loop spans 18 amino acids. Trimming took 1 base from V and 8 from J; bases not matched to a gene: 11. Looked up from germline, CDR1 is LGHNA and CDR2 is YSLEER.

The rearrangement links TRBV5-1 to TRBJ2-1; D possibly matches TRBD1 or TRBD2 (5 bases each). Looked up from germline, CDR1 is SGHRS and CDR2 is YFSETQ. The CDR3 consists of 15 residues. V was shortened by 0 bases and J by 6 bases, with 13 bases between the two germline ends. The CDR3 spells CASSLAGTPFNEQFF. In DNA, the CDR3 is TGCGCCAGCAGCTTGGCAGGGACGCCCTTCAATGAGCAGTTCTTC.

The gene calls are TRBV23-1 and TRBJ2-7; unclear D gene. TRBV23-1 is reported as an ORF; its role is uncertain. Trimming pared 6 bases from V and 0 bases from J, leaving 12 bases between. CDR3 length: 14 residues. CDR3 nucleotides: TGCGCCAGCAGCCTCAGTCATAGCTCCTACGAGCAGTACTTC. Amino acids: CASSLSHSSYEQYF.

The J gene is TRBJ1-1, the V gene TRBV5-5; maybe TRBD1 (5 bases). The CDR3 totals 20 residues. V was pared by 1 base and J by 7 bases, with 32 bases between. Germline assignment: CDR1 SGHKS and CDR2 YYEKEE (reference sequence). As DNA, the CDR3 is TGTGCCAGCAGCTTGAGGCGGCAGGGCCCCCGAGAGGGTATAAGGGGTGAAGCTTTCTTT. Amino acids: CASSLRRQGPREGIRGEAFF.

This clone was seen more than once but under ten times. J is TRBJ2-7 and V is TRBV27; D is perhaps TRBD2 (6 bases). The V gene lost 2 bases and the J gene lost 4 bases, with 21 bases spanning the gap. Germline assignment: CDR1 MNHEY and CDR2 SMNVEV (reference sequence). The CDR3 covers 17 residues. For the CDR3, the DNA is TGTGCCAGCAGTTTAACGGGGGTGAAGGACCAACCTTACGAGCAGTACTTC. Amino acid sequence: CASSLTGVKDQPYEQYF.

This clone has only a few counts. The CDR3 region is CSVARGLTNIQYF. Here the CDR3 DNA reads TGCAGCGTTGCTAGAGGGCTTACCAACATTCAGTACTTC. The genes are TRBV29-1 and TRBJ2-4; tentative D call: TRBD2 (5 bases). Per germline, CDR1 SQVTM and CDR2 ANQGSEA. The V and J ends lost 4 bases and 7 bases respectively, with 14 bases between them. The CDR3 consists of 13 residues.

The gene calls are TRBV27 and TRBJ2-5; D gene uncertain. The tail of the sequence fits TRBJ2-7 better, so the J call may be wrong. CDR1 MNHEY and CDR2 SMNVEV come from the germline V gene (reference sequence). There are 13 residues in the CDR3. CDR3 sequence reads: CASKAATSYEQYF. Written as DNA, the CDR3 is TGTGCCAGCAAGGCAGCCACCTCCTACGAGCAGTACTTC.

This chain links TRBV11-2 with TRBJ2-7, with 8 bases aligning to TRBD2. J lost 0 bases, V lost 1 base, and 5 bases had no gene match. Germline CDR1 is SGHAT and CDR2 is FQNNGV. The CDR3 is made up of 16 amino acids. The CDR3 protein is CASSLVGSGSSYEQYF. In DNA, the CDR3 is TGTGCCAGCAGCTTAGTTGGGAGCGGGAGCTCCTACGAGCAGTACTTC.

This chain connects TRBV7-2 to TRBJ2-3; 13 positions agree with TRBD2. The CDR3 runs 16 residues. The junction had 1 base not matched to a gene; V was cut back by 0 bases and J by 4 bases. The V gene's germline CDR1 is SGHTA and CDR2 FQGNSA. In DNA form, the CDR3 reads TGTGCCAGCAGCTTAGCCGGACTAGCGGGAGCAGATACGCAGTATTTT. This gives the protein CASSLAGLAGADTQYF. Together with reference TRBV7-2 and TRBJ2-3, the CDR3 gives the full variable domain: GAGVSQSPSNKVTEKGKDVELRCDPISGHTALYWYRQSLGQGLEFLIYFQGNSAPDKSGLPSDRFSAERTGGSVSTLTIQRTQQEDSAVYLCASSLAGLAGADTQYFGPGTRLTVL.